The rows below give T cell receptor beta chains drawn from one sample of a study of beta chain features in type 1 diabetes. Sequencing used immunoSEQ multiplex PCR; TCRdb keeps in-frame clones, though not all of them. The table records under 450,000 clones, over 12% of them present only once. The specimen sequenced was naive CD4+ T cells from blood. The receptors were sampled from a woman aged 18-30 years in good health. Each CDR3 is given with its conserved first and last residue.

V gene	J gene	CDR3 protein
TRBV18	TRBJ1-5	CASSLDRVNNQPQHF
TRBV7-3	TRBJ2-7	CASSSRTSGSHEQYF
TRBV29-1	TRBJ2-7	CSVEDTIGLAGGLRYEQYF
TRBV4-2	TRBJ2-1	CASSQEGPGGNEQFF
TRBV25-1	TRBJ2-7	CASSDNYNEQYF
TRBV28	TRBJ2-7	CASISGSSYEQYF
TRBV15	TRBJ1-2	CATSRSPQGPYGYTF
TRBV7-9	TRBJ2-4	CASSSGGYAKNIQYF
TRBV5-1	TRBJ1-1	CASSTRGRGTEAFF
TRBV4-1	TRBJ2-4	CASSQADRGPGVTKNIQYF
TRBV5-4	TRBJ2-2	CASRRDRGTGELFF
TRBV5-1	TRBJ2-1	CASSLSGNEQFF
TRBV12-5	TRBJ2-3	CASAPVRSGSLDTQYF
TRBV30	TRBJ2-3	CASVTSGGTDTQYF
TRBV28	TRBJ2-7	CASSDKNEQYF
TRBV5-1	TRBJ2-6	CASSSGASGANVLTF
TRBV19	TRBJ2-1	CASSIQTNEQFF
TRBV5-1	TRBJ2-3	CASSLVVTGLKNTQYF
TRBV5-6	TRBJ1-2	CASSSYYGYTF
TRBV28	TRBJ2-7	CASSEGGQGDYEQYF
TRBV19	TRBJ2-5	CASSPILAGAQETQYF
TRBV29-1	TRBJ1-5	CSVVAQGDQPQHF
TRBV6-5	TRBJ2-4	CASSYSTQGAKNIQYF
TRBV6-5	TRBJ2-1	CASSYSRSGSYNEQFF
TRBV29-1	TRBJ2-7	CSVGAGRSSYEQYF
TRBV30	TRBJ1-2	CAWSVSGVGYTF
TRBV19	TRBJ2-7	CASTGLGYEQYF
TRBV4-3	TRBJ1-2	CASSQVRGRDGYTF
TRBV13	TRBJ1-4	CASSYGTNVEKLFF
TRBV18	TRBJ2-7	CASSPRGQWQYF
TRBV7-9	TRBJ2-3	CASSLIDGSRGDTQYF
TRBV6-6	TRBJ2-4	CAAGGSGQQNIQYF
TRBV2	TRBJ2-7	CASSAGTASYEQYF
TRBV30	TRBJ2-1	CAWRYRDRDYNEQFF
TRBV4-1	TRBJ1-5	CASSHRGLEQPQHF
TRBV4-3	TRBJ2-1	CASSQDFDTTYNEQFF
TRBV5-1	TRBJ2-1	CASSLGLAGNYNEQFF
TRBV9	TRBJ1-2	CASSGSLNYGYTF
TRBV28	TRBJ2-5	CASSGGERLAQETQYF
TRBV5-6	TRBJ2-1	CASSYTSGSYNEQFF
TRBV5-1	TRBJ2-7	CASSLGDRVGEQYF
TRBV6-1	TRBJ1-1	CASKLGADTEAFF